These 31 T cell receptor beta chains originate from one sample sequenced in a study of blood T cell dynamics during melanoma immunotherapy. Time point described: week 3, after first cycle of checkpoint inhibitor. TCRdb's table, derived via immunoSEQ multiplex PCR, lists solely in-frame clones and lacks some. Of some 10,000 clones in the sample, about 90% were seen once. Sequenced here: blood, sampled from a patient treated with checkpoint blockade. Receptors originate from a human donor with melanoma.

The J gene is TRBJ1-3, the V gene TRBV10-3; TRBD1 aligns across 7 bases. Germline-derived CDR1 and CDR2 are ENHRY and SYGVKD. V gave up 6 bases and J gave up 4 bases; unmatched junction bases: 6. The CDR3 is made up of 14 amino acids. CDR3 residues: CAISPDRVGNTIYF. CDR3 coding DNA: TGTGCCATCAGCCCCGACAGGGTGGGAAACACCATATATTTT.

The rearrangement joins TRBV5-8 to TRBJ1-2, with D hard to call. V lost 1 base and J lost 4, with 14 bases in between. Germline lookup yields CDR1 SGHTS and CDR2 YDEGEE. The CDR3 is 15 residues long. As DNA, the CDR3 is TGTGCCAGCAGCTTGAAGTTAGTGTCCTCCTATGGCTACACCTTC. As protein: CASSLKLVSSYGYTF.

The V gene is TRBV7-2, the J gene TRBJ1-2; maybe TRBD1 (6 bases). The length of the CDR3 is 13 residues. Germline CDR1 and CDR2: SGHTA and FQGNSA. Trimming took off 4 bases at V and 4 bases at J, with 10 bases between the two ends. CDR3 coding DNA: TGTGCCAGCAGCTCGGACAGCCTCTATGGCTACACCTTC. Amino acid sequence: CASSSDSLYGYTF.

Only a few counts were recorded for this clone. The rearrangement joins TRBV19 to TRBJ1-1, with a weak D call TRBD1 (6 bases). This CDR3 contains 14 residues. Germline CDR1 LNHDA, CDR2 SQIVND (reference sequence). V lost 7 bases and J 1 base, leaving 13 bases between the germline ends. The CDR3 DNA reads TGTGCCAGTAAAAGCTGGGACAAGAACACTGAAGCTTTCTTT. It specifies CASKSWDKNTEAFF. The whole variable domain, remainder taken from reference TRBV19 and TRBJ1-1, is DGGITQSPKYLFRKEGQNVTLSCEQNLNHDAMYWYRQDPGQGLRLIYYSQIVNDFQKGDIAEGYSVSREKKESFPLTVTSAQKNPTAFYLCASKSWDKNTEAFFGQGTRLTVV.

The rearrangement uses TRBV29-1 and TRBJ1-1; the D gene is possibly TRBD1 (5 bases). The CDR3 runs 12 residues. Trimming removed 5 bases at V and 13 bases at J, with 20 bases between. Germline CDR1 SQVTM, CDR2 ANQGSEA. DNA of the CDR3: TGCAGCGTTACCGGGACCGGCGCTTTGGGTTTCTTT. Protein product: CSVTGTGALGFF.

The CDR3 sequence: CASSEDRNYGYTF. Written as DNA, the CDR3 is TGTGCCAGCAGTGAGGACAGAAACTATGGCTACACCTTC. V gene TRBV2 combines with J gene TRBJ1-2; tentatively, D is TRBD1 (6 bases). The length of the CDR3 is 13 residues. V was trimmed by 3 bases and J by 2 bases, leaving 7 bases between them. Germline loops: CDR1 SNHLY, CDR2 FYNNEI.

The chain employs TRBV25-1 and TRBJ2-7, with 8 bases lining up with TRBD1. This CDR3 has 14 amino acids. The germline CDR1 and CDR2 sequences are MGHDK and SYGVNS. The V segment lost 6 bases and the J segment 6 bases; nucleotides outside the gene matches: 10. CDR3 sequence: CASSGGDRWGEQYF. As DNA, the CDR3 is TGTGCCAGCAGCGGAGGGGACAGGTGGGGCGAGCAGTACTTC.

The chain is built from TRBV27 and TRBJ1-1; 7 bases match TRBD1. CDR1 and CDR2 (germline): MNHEY, SMNVEV (reference sequence). CDR3 length equals 14 residues. After removal of 5 bases from V and 2 bases from J, the junction contained 5 bases not matched to a gene. CDR3 in amino acids: CASSQQGPNTEAFF. In DNA, the CDR3 is TGTGCCAGCAGTCAACAGGGGCCTAACACTGAAGCTTTCTTT.

This chain joins TRBV7-2 and TRBJ2-3; 9 bases match TRBD1. The CDR3 has 17 amino acids. Trimming took 6 bases from V and 2 from J; bases not matched to a gene: 12. CDR1 is SGHTA, CDR2 FQGNSA, per germline. The CDR3 protein is CASSLQGARIITDTQYF. CDR3 coding DNA: TGTGCCAGCAGTTTACAGGGGGCGCGTATTATCACAGATACGCAGTATTTT.

The chain carries TRBV25-1 and TRBJ2-5; 8 nucleotides align to TRBD1. V lost 2 bases, J lost 1 base, and 12 bases stayed unmatched. The CDR3 is 18 residues long. Germline CDR1 is MGHDK and CDR2 is SYGVNS. The CDR3 region is CASSEPRTGGMAQETQYF. The CDR3 nucleotides are TGTGCCAGCAGTGAACCTCGCACAGGGGGGATGGCCCAAGAGACCCAGTACTTC. The variable domain in full, completed from reference TRBV25-1 and TRBJ2-5, reads EADIYQTPRYLVIGTGKKITLECSQTMGHDKMYWYQQDPGMELHLIHYSYGVNSTEKGDLSSESTVSRIRTEHFPLTLESARPSHTSQYLCASSEPRTGGMAQETQYFGPGTRLLVL.

The chain couples TRBV5-4 to TRBJ2-2; D is unresolved. V lost 0 bases and J lost 5, with 11 bases in between. Germline values: CDR1 SGHNT, CDR2 YYREEE (reference sequence). The CDR3 has 15 residues. CDR3 sequence (DNA): TGTGCCAGCAGCTTGGACTCTGTGGGGACCGGGGAGCTGTTTTTT. Amino acids: CASSLDSVGTGELFF.

This rearrangement joins TRBV4-3 to TRBJ1-1; D is undetermined. The germline V gene has CDR1 LGHNA and CDR2 YSLEER. V lost 0 bases and J 2 bases, leaving 7 bases between the germline ends. CDR3 length equals 14 residues. CDR3 in amino acids: CASSQDLVNTEAFF. In nucleotides, the CDR3 is TGCGCCAGCAGCCAAGATCTCGTAAACACTGAAGCTTTCTTT.

The chain carries TRBV7-2 and TRBJ1-1; D is undetermined. Germline CDR1 is SGHTA and CDR2 is FQGNSA. The ends were cut back, 2 bases at V and 0 bases at J, with 10 bases in the middle. This CDR3 is 15 amino acids long. The CDR3 region is CASSLYWGLNTEAFF. CDR3 nucleotide sequence: TGTGCCAGCAGCTTATATTGGGGATTGAACACTGAAGCTTTCTTT. The whole variable domain, remainder taken from reference TRBV7-2 and TRBJ1-1, is GAGVSQSPSNKVTEKGKDVELRCDPISGHTALYWYRQSLGQGLEFLIYFQGNSAPDKSGLPSDRFSAERTGGSVSTLTIQRTQQEDSAVYLCASSLYWGLNTEAFFGQGTRLTVV.

V usage is TRBV5-5 and J usage is TRBJ2-6; 8 bases line up with TRBD2. The CDR3 extends over 17 amino acids. V trimming: 4 bases; J trimming: 4 bases; junction bases outside the gene matches: 10. Germline V lookup: CDR1 SGHKS, CDR2 YYEKEE (reference sequence). CDR3 sequence reads: CASSPLSGGSGANVLTF. CDR3 nucleotides: TGTGCCAGCAGCCCGCTGAGCGGGGGCTCCGGGGCCAACGTCCTGACTTTC.

V usage is TRBV19 and J usage is TRBJ1-6; D is perhaps TRBD1 (6 bases). This CDR3 region has 14 residues. V lost 5 bases, J lost 6 bases, and 11 bases lay in between. The germline gives CDR1 LNHDA, CDR2 SQIVND (reference sequence). CDR3 amino acids: CASSPGQFNSPLHF. The CDR3 bases are TGTGCCAGTAGTCCCGGACAGTTTAATTCACCCCTCCACTTT.

This chain joins TRBV5-4 and TRBJ2-2, with TRBD1 identical over 10 bases. This CDR3 is built from 16 residues. Per germline, CDR1 SGHNT and CDR2 YYREEE (reference sequence). The junction had 10 bases not matched to a gene; V was cut back by 5 bases and J by 6 bases. The CDR3 region has the DNA TGTGCCAGCAGTCATCCGGGACAGGGGTTTTCCGGGGAGCTGTTTTTT. Translation gives CASSHPGQGFSGELFF. Variable domain in full (rest from reference TRBV5-4 and TRBJ2-2): ETGVTQSPTHLIKTRGQQVTLRCSSQSGHNTVSWYQQALGQGPQFIFQYYREEENGRGNFPPRFSGLQFPNYSSELNVNALELDDSALYLCASSHPGQGFSGELFFGEGSRLTVL.

The CDR3 is CASSQGPGVTEAFF. The CDR3 DNA is TGTGCCAGCTCTCAAGGTCCAGGGGTCACTGAAGCTTTCTTT. The V call is TRBV18, the J call TRBJ1-1, with D possibly TRBD1 on 6 matching bases. CDR1 KGHSH and CDR2 LQKENI come from the germline V gene. V lost 6 bases, J lost 4 bases, and 15 bases lay in between. This CDR3 has 14 amino acids.

This sequence joins TRBV6-5 and TRBJ1-6; D not certain. Germline-derived CDR1 and CDR2 are MNHEY and SVGAGI. The length of the CDR3 is 14 residues. With 2 bases removed from V and 8 bases from J, the gap between germline ends came to 10 bases. CDR3 coding DNA: TGTGCCAGCAGTTACGATGTCCAATATTCACCCCTCCACTTT. This translates into CASSYDVQYSPLHF.

The chain joins TRBV7-2 to TRBJ1-5; D gene ambiguous. V dropped 1 base and J dropped 3 bases, with 4 bases sitting between them. The CDR3 is made up of 13 amino acids. Germline V gene sequence: CDR1 SGHTA, CDR2 FQGNSA. In nucleotides, the CDR3 is TGTGCCAGCAGCTTAGACACCAATCAGCCCCAGCATTTT. Translation: CASSLDTNQPQHF.

This clone was detected only once. In DNA form, the CDR3 reads TGTGCCAGTAGTATGAGGACGGGGTATGGGGACACTGAAGCTTTCTTT. This codes for CASSMRTGYGDTEAFF. The V call is TRBV19, the J call TRBJ1-1; D is unresolved. The CDR3 is made up of 16 amino acids. V was trimmed by 3 bases and J by 3 bases, leaving 17 bases between them. Germline loops: CDR1 LNHDA, CDR2 SQIVND (reference sequence).

Concerning this clone itself: One junction end does not reproduce the germline sequence, and a read error may be involved. CDR3 region: CASSSRGSRFSFF. As DNA, the CDR3 is TGTGCCAGCAGCTCCAGAGGCAGCCGATTCTCCTTTTTT. The chain recombines TRBV5-6 with TRBJ1-1, with D uncertain. This CDR3 spans 13 amino acids. Germline assignment: CDR1 SGHDT and CDR2 YYEEEE.

The table lists this clone with a few counts. The chain carries TRBV18 and TRBJ1-3; perhaps TRBD1 as D (5 bases). In germline, CDR1 is KGHSH, CDR2 LQKENI. The CDR3 length is 15 residues. The ends were cut back, 3 bases at V and 4 bases at J, with 13 bases in the middle. CDR3 sequence (DNA): TGTGCCAGCTCACCGCAGGGAGCGAGCGGAAACACCATATATTTT. Its translation is CASSPQGASGNTIYF. Variable domain in full (rest from reference TRBV18 and TRBJ1-3): NAGVMQNPRHLVRRRGQEARLRCSPMKGHSHVYWYRQLPEEGLKFMVYLQKENIIDESGMPKERFSAEFPKEGPSILRIQQVVRGDSAAYFCASSPQGASGNTIYFGEGSWLTVV.

This rearrangement joins TRBV29-1 to TRBJ1-1, with unresolved D. Germline CDR1 and CDR2: SQVTM and ANQGSEA. The CDR3 consists of 13 residues. V was trimmed by 1 base and J by 0 bases, leaving 6 bases between them. CDR3 DNA: TGCAGCGTTGAAGGAAGGATGAACACTGAAGCTTTCTTT. This sequence encodes CSVEGRMNTEAFF.

In its sample, this clone was seen a few times. The V call is TRBV6-5, the J call TRBJ1-6; TRBD1 aligns across 7 bases. With 5 bases clipped from V and 5 bases from J, the junction kept 6 bases outside the gene matches. The germline V gene encodes CDR1 MNHEY and CDR2 SVGAGI. CDR3 length equals 15 residues. CDR3 bases: TGTGCCAGCAGTCCCGGGACAGCCAATAATTCACCCCTCCACTTT. Protein sequence: CASSPGTANNSPLHF.

The chain joins TRBV25-1 to TRBJ1-5; D gene uncertain. The CDR3 is 16 residues long. CDR1 MGHDK and CDR2 SYGVNS come from the germline V gene. The V and J ends lost 1 base and 0 bases respectively, with 10 bases between them. CDR3 sequence: CASSESDGYSNQPQHF. In DNA form, the CDR3 reads TGTGCCAGCAGTGAATCGGACGGGTATAGCAATCAGCCCCAGCATTTT.

This clone was seen a single time. This chain connects TRBV14 to TRBJ2-5; 8 nucleotides align to TRBD2. Germline assignment: CDR1 SGHDN and CDR2 FVKESK. This CDR3 comprises 15 residues. Trimming at V came to 6 bases and at J to 0 bases, leaving 6 bases not matched to a gene. The CDR3 is CASSSWRGDQETQYF. CDR3 DNA sequence: TGTGCCAGCAGTAGTTGGCGGGGGGACCAAGAGACCCAGTACTTC.

The V and J genes are TRBV7-2 and TRBJ1-1, with D tentatively TRBD1 (6 bases). The CDR3 has 17 residues. CDR1 SGHTA and CDR2 FQGNSA come from the germline V gene. V was pared by 3 bases and J by 4 bases, with 21 bases between. The CDR3 nucleotides are TGTGCCAGCAGCTTCTCCCCCTACAGGGTCCCGGGCACTGAAGCTTTCTTT. Translating gives CASSFSPYRVPGTEAFF. The full variable domain, with the rest looked up from reference TRBV7-2 and TRBJ1-1, is GAGVSQSPSNKVTEKGKDVELRCDPISGHTALYWYRQSLGQGLEFLIYFQGNSAPDKSGLPSDRFSAERTGGSVSTLTIQRTQQEDSAVYLCASSFSPYRVPGTEAFFGQGTRLTVV.

This clone was observed once. V usage is TRBV2 and J usage is TRBJ2-3; 10 bases map to TRBD2. Germline V CDR1 and CDR2: SNHLY, FYNNEI. The CDR3 totals 15 residues. J lost 10 bases, V lost 4 bases, and 11 bases had no gene match. The CDR3 region is CASSGASGGQRAQYF. The DNA of the CDR3 is TGTGCCAGCAGTGGGGCTAGCGGGGGCCAAAGGGCGCAGTATTTT.

This clone was detected only once. The gene calls are TRBV4-3 and TRBJ1-1; 11 bases are a match to TRBD1. The CDR3 runs to 15 residues. CDR1 is LGHNA and CDR2 is YSLEER in the germline V gene. The junction had 10 bases not matched to a gene; V was cut back by 3 bases and J by 10 bases. The CDR3 loop is CASSQGDRGDWRAFF. The CDR3 bases are TGCGCCAGCAGCCAGGGGGACAGGGGGGATTGGCGAGCTTTCTTT.

The chain uses TRBV9 and TRBJ2-5; perhaps TRBD2 as D (5 bases). Germline V gene data show CDR1 as SGDLS and CDR2 as YYNGEE. V lost 0 bases to trimming and J lost 5 bases, with 14 bases between them. The CDR3 runs to 15 residues. The CDR3 reads CASSVAASSGETQYF. Written as DNA, the CDR3 is TGTGCCAGCAGCGTAGCGGCCAGCAGCGGTGAGACCCAGTACTTC.

The CDR3 DNA reads as TGTGCCAGCAGCTTACGGGCAGCTAATGAAAAACTGTTTTTT. This codes for CASSLRAANEKLFF. The chain is built from TRBV11-2 and TRBJ1-4; D remains unclear. Germline CDR1 is SGHAT and CDR2 is FQNNGV. The CDR3 consists of 14 residues. Trimming removed 2 bases from V and 3 bases from J, with 7 bases in between. Full variable domain (rest looked up from reference TRBV11-2 and TRBJ1-4): EAGVAQSPRYKIIEKRQSVAFWCNPISGHATLYWYQQILGQGPKLLIQFQNNGVVDDSQLPKDRFSAERLKGVDSTLKIQPAKLEDSAVYLCASSLRAANEKLFFGSGTQLSVL.